A selection of T cell receptor beta chains follows, all from one sample in a study of T cell responses to AZD1222 COVID-19 vaccine. Libraries were prepared by immunoSEQ multiplex PCR; TCRdb keeps only in-frame clonotypes and omits some of them. The sample contains 150,000 to 200,000 clones, approximately 86% of which appear only once. Sequenced material: peripheral blood, taken 28 days after the second AZD1222 dose. The receptor set was obtained from an adult who received the AZD1222 COVID-19 vaccine. The CDR3 runs from the conserved cysteine through the conserved F or W.

V gene: TRBV7-9; J gene: TRBJ1-6; CDR3 protein: CASSRGTGSNNSPLHF
V gene: TRBV2; J gene: TRBJ1-2; CDR3 protein: CASSYGTNYGYTF
V gene: TRBV4-2; J gene: TRBJ1-6; CDR3 protein: CASSQGQVGNSPLHF
V gene: TRBV28; J gene: TRBJ2-1; CDR3 protein: CASRPTGINEQFF
V gene: TRBV19; J gene: TRBJ1-4; CDR3 protein: CASISPGQPNEKLFF
V gene: TRBV7-7; J gene: TRBJ2-2; CDR3 protein: CASSSQGGGNTGELFF
V gene: TRBV7-8; J gene: TRBJ2-5; CDR3 protein: CASSGPRRGETQYF
V gene: TRBV7-2; J gene: TRBJ2-7; CDR3 protein: CASSFAVLYEQYF
V gene: TRBV7-2; J gene: TRBJ2-7; CDR3 protein: CASSARDSKYRNYEQYF
V gene: TRBV14; J gene: TRBJ1-1; CDR3 protein: CASSQVGTGGAFF
V gene: TRBV5-1; J gene: TRBJ2-5; CDR3 protein: CASSLEGAGPETQYF